A single sample is the source of the 22 T cell receptor beta chains below, sequenced in a study of T-cell memory formation after mild COVID-19 (dated by TCRdb to the early 2020s). Library creation used 5' RACE. Sequencing relied on an Illumina NovaSeq 6000. In TCRdb, the public reads were trimmed at Q25 with fastp and aligned with MiXCR, with productive beta chains retained. Rows with a matching CDR3 protein are joined into one entry that keeps the most common DNA and genes. Within this sample are under 200,000 distinct CDR3 sequences, with roughly 31% of them counted one time only. Around 12% of the sample goes to the ten largest clones. Material: PBMCs or a T cell subset sorted from them (not recorded which). Every receptor here comes from an adult woman who had mild COVID-19 (a few samples of this study predate the infection). The sample titles of this study are shuffled in the database, so cell type and time point are left out; the donor was told from shared clones.

The chain uses TRBV19 and TRBJ2-1; 8 bases match TRBD2. The CDR3 covers 14 residues. CDR1 LNHDA and CDR2 SQIVND come from the germline V gene (reference sequence). After removal of 3 bases from V and 7 bases from J, the junction contained 5 bases not matched to a gene. The CDR3 nucleotides read TGTGCCAGTAGTATCGGGGGGGACATAAATGAGCAGTTCTTC. Translated, it gives CASSIGGDINEQFF.

The V call is TRBV27, the J call TRBJ2-7, with no clear D. V was shortened by 3 bases and J by 0 bases, with 9 bases between the two germline ends. CDR3 length: 14 residues. Germline assignment: CDR1 MNHEY and CDR2 SMNVEV (reference sequence). The CDR3 bases are TGTGCCAGCAGTTTTAAGGCCTACTCCTACGAGCAGTACTTC. This gives the protein CASSFKAYSYEQYF.

The sample holds a few counts of this clonotype. The rearrangement uses TRBV24-1 and TRBJ2-1; 8 positions match TRBD1. V shed 3 bases and J 11 bases; nucleotides not matched to a gene: 14. The germline gives CDR1 KGHDR, CDR2 SFDVKD. The CDR3 covers 16 residues. The CDR3 DNA is TGTGCCACCAGTGATCCCGGCGCAGGGGGCGCAATGAAGCAGTTCTTC. Protein product: CATSDPGAGGAMKQFF.

V is TRBV5-1 and J is TRBJ2-7; TRBD1 agrees at 11 bases. J lost 4 bases, V lost 4 bases, and 4 bases had no gene match. This CDR3 has 14 amino acids. Germline V gene sequence: CDR1 SGHRS, CDR2 YFSETQ. The CDR3 nucleotides are TGCGCCAGCAGCCCGGACAGGGGGCTATACGAGCAGTACTTC. Translation gives CASSPDRGLYEQYF.

This clonotype has only one observation. The V gene is TRBV24-1, the J gene TRBJ2-3, with a tentative D call TRBD2 (5 bases). Germline CDR1 and CDR2: KGHDR and SFDVKD. With 7 bases removed from V and 0 bases from J, the gap between germline ends came to 7 bases. The CDR3 is 13 residues long. The CDR3 nucleotides read TGTGCCACCAGGGCTAGCAGCACAGATACGCAGTATTTT. Protein: CATRASSTDTQYF.

The rearrangement joins TRBV29-1 to TRBJ2-1; possible D gene TRBD2, 5 bases. Germline V lookup: CDR1 SQVTM, CDR2 ANQGSEA. The germline V and J ends were trimmed by 5 bases and 0 bases, with 11 bases remaining between them. The CDR3 is 14 residues long. This CDR3 reads CSVSMGSSYNEQFF. CDR3 bases: TGCAGCGTTTCTATGGGGAGCTCCTACAATGAGCAGTTCTTC.

The J gene is TRBJ2-3, the V gene TRBV4-3; TRBD2 matches 10 bases. Per germline, CDR1 LGHNA and CDR2 YSLEER. The CDR3 consists of 16 residues. J gave up 7 bases and V 0 bases, and 7 bases lay outside the gene matches. The CDR3 loop reads CASSQELAGGANTQYF. CDR3 DNA: TGCGCCAGCAGCCAAGAATTAGCGGGAGGCGCCAATACGCAGTATTTT.

The chain recombines TRBV4-2 with TRBJ2-1; D is unresolved. The CDR3 runs 13 residues. Deletions cut 0 bases from V and 7 bases from J, with 7 bases between. CDR1 LGHNA and CDR2 YNFKEQ come from the germline V gene. In DNA form, the CDR3 reads TGTGCCAGCAGCCAAGACCACTTAAATGAGCAGTTCTTC. Protein: CASSQDHLNEQFF.

This clonotype was counted between two and nine times. The rearrangement links TRBV4-1 to TRBJ1-4; D remains unclear. The V gene lost 1 base and the J gene lost 8 bases, with 17 bases spanning the gap. Germline V gene sequence: CDR1 MGHRA, CDR2 YSYEKL. This CDR3 contains 16 residues. The DNA of the CDR3 is TGCGCCAGCAGCCAAGGGTTCTGGGGTATCGAGGAAAAACTGTTTTTT. Its translation: CASSQGFWGIEEKLFF.

This clonotype was seen just once. The V call is TRBV7-6, the J call TRBJ2-5, with a possible D match to TRBD1 (5 bases). Trimming shortened V by 2 bases and J by 3 bases, and 10 bases separated the two germline ends. The CDR3 extends over 14 amino acids. Germline CDR1 is SGHVS and CDR2 is FNYEAQ. Here the CDR3 reads CASSLQGRKETQYF. CDR3 bases: TGTGCCAGCAGCTTACAGGGTCGAAAAGAGACCCAGTACTTC. The full variable domain, its missing parts supplied by reference TRBV7-6 and TRBJ2-5, is GAGVSQSPRYKVTKRGQDVALRCDPISGHVSLYWYRQALGQGPEFLTYFNYEAQQDKSGLPNDRFSAERPEGSISTLTIQRTEQRDSAMYRCASSLQGRKETQYFGPGTRLLVL.

This clonotype was observed a few times. V gene TRBV3-1 combines with J gene TRBJ1-5; 7 bases fit TRBD1. The germline CDR1 and CDR2 sequences are LGHDT and YNNKEL (reference sequence). Trimming at V came to 0 bases and at J to 2 bases, leaving 4 bases not matched to a gene. This CDR3 is 16 amino acids long. This chain's CDR3 is CASSQDPGGGNQPQHF. The CDR3 region has the DNA TGTGCCAGCAGCCAAGATCCAGGGGGTGGCAATCAGCCCCAGCATTTT.

The chain joins TRBV2 to TRBJ2-3, with D unresolved. Trimming removed 6 bases from V and 2 bases from J, with 6 bases in between. The germline V gene has CDR1 SNHLY and CDR2 FYNNEI. The CDR3 runs 12 residues. CDR3 region: CASSTTTDTQYF. The CDR3 DNA reads as TGTGCCAGCAGCACTACCACAGATACGCAGTATTTT.

Ten or more counts support this clonotype. This chain uses TRBV3-1 with TRBJ2-7; 7 nucleotides match TRBD2. Germline V gene sequence: CDR1 LGHDT, CDR2 YNNKEL (reference sequence). Trimming at V came to 0 bases and at J to 13 bases, leaving 6 bases not matched to a gene. CDR3 length: 12 residues. CDR3: CASSQDGGLEYF. As DNA, the CDR3 is TGTGCCAGCAGCCAAGATGGTGGACTAGAATACTTC.

This clonotype was detected a few times. The chain links TRBV15 to TRBJ2-2; D is ambiguous. Deletions cut 1 base from V and 7 bases from J, with 4 bases between. This CDR3 comprises 12 residues. Germline CDR1 and CDR2: LNHNV and YYDKDF (reference sequence). The chain's CDR3 is CATSRAVGELFF. CDR3 sequence (DNA): TGTGCCACCAGCAGAGCGGTCGGGGAGCTGTTTTTT.

The sample holds many counts of this clonotype. The chain couples TRBV11-3 to TRBJ2-3; D unclear. This CDR3 has 14 residues. Germline-derived CDR1 and CDR2 are SGHNT and YENEEA. The V end was cut by 4 bases, the J end by 6 bases, with 14 bases between. The CDR3: CASSSNGSPDTQYF. The CDR3 nucleotides read TGTGCCAGCAGCTCCAATGGCAGCCCGGATACGCAGTATTTT. Complete variable domain (other parts from reference TRBV11-3 and TRBJ2-3): EAGVVQSPRYKIIEKKQPVAFWCNPISGHNTLYWYLQNLGQGPELLIRYENEEAVDDSQLPKDRFSAERLKGVDSTLKIQPAELGDSAVYLCASSSNGSPDTQYFGPGTRLTVL.

This clonotype was seen more than once but under ten times. The chain is built from TRBV19 and TRBJ1-1, with D unclear. The V gene's germline CDR1 is LNHDA and CDR2 SQIVND (reference sequence). V lost 4 bases and J 1 base, leaving 10 bases between the germline ends. The CDR3 extends over 14 amino acids. The DNA for the CDR3 is TGTGCCAGTAGTACTCGGGCCGCGAACACTGAAGCTTTCTTT. Amino acids: CASSTRAANTEAFF.

This clonotype was counted once. The chain joins TRBV29-1 to TRBJ2-3; TRBD2 matches 8 bases. Germline V CDR1 and CDR2: SQVTM, ANQGSEA. CDR3 length: 15 amino acids. Trimming at V came to 8 bases and at J to 3 bases, leaving 13 bases not matched to a gene. Here the CDR3 reads CSSQDRGRSTDTQYF. CDR3 in DNA: TGCAGCTCCCAAGATCGCGGGAGGTCAACAGATACGCAGTATTTT.

This clonotype was observed a single time. This rearrangement joins TRBV6-4 to TRBJ2-3; 9 nucleotides match TRBD2. The V gene's germline CDR1 is MRHNA and CDR2 SNTAGT. Germline trimming cut 3 bases from V and 8 bases from J; bases unmatched to any gene: 3. This CDR3 contains 13 residues. The CDR3: CASSDQAGGTQYF. The CDR3 DNA follows: TGTGCCAGCAGTGATCAAGCGGGGGGTACGCAGTATTTT.

The chain has TRBV7-9 and TRBJ2-3, with D tentatively TRBD2 (5 bases). The CDR3 loop spans 15 amino acids. The germline gives CDR1 SEHNR, CDR2 FQNEAQ (reference sequence). Trimming stripped 4 bases from V and 5 bases from J, with 16 bases between. The CDR3 nucleotides read TGTGCCAGCAGCTCTAGCTCCACGGCCGGAGATACGCAGTATTTT. Translated: CASSSSSTAGDTQYF.

The genes are TRBV29-1 and TRBJ2-2; 16 bases are a match to TRBD2. The CDR3 is 17 amino acids. The junction had 7 bases not matched to a gene; V was cut back by 4 bases and J by 5 bases. Germline V lookup: CDR1 SQVTM, CDR2 ANQGSEA. CDR3 in DNA: TGCAGCGTTGCCGGGACTAGCGGGAGGGCCGGGACCGGGGAGCTGTTTTTT. It translates to CSVAGTSGRAGTGELFF.

The table lists this clonotype with a few counts. The CDR3 loop is CASSLGVQYNEQFF. CDR3 nucleotide sequence: TGCGCCAGCAGCTTGGGCGTGCAATACAATGAGCAGTTCTTC. The V gene is TRBV5-1, the J gene TRBJ2-1, with D unresolved. V lost 0 bases, J lost 4 bases, and 8 bases lay in between. The germline V gene encodes CDR1 SGHRS and CDR2 YFSETQ. CDR3 length equals 14 residues.

The table lists this clonotype with a few counts. Here the CDR3 DNA reads TGTGCCAGCACCCCGAGGCGGGGGCCGACCCAGTACTTC. Its protein is CASTPRRGPTQYF. The V gene is TRBV5-6, the J gene TRBJ2-5; D might be TRBD2 (7 bases). The germline gives CDR1 SGHDT, CDR2 YYEEEE. V lost 6 bases to trimming and J lost 7 bases, with 16 bases between them. This CDR3 contains 13 residues.